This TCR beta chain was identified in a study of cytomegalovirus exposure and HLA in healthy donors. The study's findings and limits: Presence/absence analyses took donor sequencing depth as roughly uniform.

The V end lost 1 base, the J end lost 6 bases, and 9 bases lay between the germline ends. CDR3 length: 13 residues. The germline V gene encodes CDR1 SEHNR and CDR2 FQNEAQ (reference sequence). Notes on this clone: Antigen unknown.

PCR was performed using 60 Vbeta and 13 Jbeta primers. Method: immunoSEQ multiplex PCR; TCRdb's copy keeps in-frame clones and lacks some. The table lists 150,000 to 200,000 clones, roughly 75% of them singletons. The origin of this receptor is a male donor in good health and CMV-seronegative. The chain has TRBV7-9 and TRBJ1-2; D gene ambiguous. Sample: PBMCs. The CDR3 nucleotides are TGTGCCAGCAGCTTAGTGGGCAGTGATGGCTACACCTTC. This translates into CASSLVGSDGYTF.